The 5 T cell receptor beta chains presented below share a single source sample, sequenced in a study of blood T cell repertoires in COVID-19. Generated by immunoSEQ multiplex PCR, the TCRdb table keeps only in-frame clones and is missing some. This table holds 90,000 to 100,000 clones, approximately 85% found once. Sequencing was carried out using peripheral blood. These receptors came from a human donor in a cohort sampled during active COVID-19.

CDR3 residues: CASSQEASTNEQFF. For the CDR3, the DNA is TGTGCCAGCAGCCAAGAGGCTAGCACCAATGAGCAGTTCTTC. The genes are TRBV3-1 (or the pseudogene TRBV3-2) and TRBJ2-1, with a tentative D call TRBD2 (5 bases). CDR3 size: 14 residues. Trimming stripped 0 bases from V and 6 bases from J, with 9 bases between. Germline V lookup: CDR1 LGHDT, CDR2 YNNKEL (reference sequence).

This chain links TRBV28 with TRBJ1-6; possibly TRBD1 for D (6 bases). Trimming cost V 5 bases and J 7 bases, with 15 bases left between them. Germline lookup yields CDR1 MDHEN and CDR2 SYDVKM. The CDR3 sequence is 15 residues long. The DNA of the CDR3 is TGTGCCAGCAGTCCTAGACAGGAGCAAAATTCACCCCTCCACTTT. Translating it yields CASSPRQEQNSPLHF. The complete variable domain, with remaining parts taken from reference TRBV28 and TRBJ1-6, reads DVKVTQSSRYLVKRTGEKVFLECVQDMDHENMFWYRQDPGLGLRLIYFSYDVKMKEKGDIPEGYSVSREKKERFSLILESASTNQTSMYLCASSPRQEQNSPLHFGNGTRLTVT.

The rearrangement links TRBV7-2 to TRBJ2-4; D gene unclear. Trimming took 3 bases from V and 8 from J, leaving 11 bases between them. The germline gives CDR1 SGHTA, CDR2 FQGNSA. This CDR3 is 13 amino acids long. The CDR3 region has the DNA TGTGCCAGCAGCTTCCCCGGGTCGGACATTCAGTACTTC. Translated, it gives CASSFPGSDIQYF.

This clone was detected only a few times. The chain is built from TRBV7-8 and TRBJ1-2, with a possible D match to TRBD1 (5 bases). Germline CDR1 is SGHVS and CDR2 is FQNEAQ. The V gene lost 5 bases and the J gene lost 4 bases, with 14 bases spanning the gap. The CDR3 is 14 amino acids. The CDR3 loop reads CASSTSGQVYGYTF. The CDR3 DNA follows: TGTGCCAGCAGCACGTCCGGACAAGTCTATGGCTACACCTTC.

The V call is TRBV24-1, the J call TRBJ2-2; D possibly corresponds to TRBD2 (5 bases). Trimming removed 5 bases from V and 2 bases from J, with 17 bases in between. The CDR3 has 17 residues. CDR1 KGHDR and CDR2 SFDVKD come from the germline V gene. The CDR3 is CATSGLRAGVNTGELFF. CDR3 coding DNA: TGTGCCACCAGTGGCCTTCGGGCGGGTGTTAACACCGGGGAGCTGTTTTTT.